These 2 T cell receptor beta chains originate from one sample sequenced in a study of blood T cells in healthy people across ages. Then a second PCR, running about 6 to 11 cycles, was carried out with a sample-barcoded 5' primer and a J-beta primer mix. TCRdb independently ran MiXCR on the 5' RACE reads; one entry per CDR3 protein. The sample yields 1.5 million to 2 million distinct CDR3 sequences, around 50% seen once. The sample comprised blood. The receptors originated from a woman aged 40 to 50 in good health.

This chain links TRBV27 with TRBJ2-4, with a weak D call TRBD1 (5 bases). V was clipped by 5 bases and J by 4 bases, with 9 bases between them. CDR1 and CDR2 (germline): MNHEY, SMNVEV (reference sequence). The CDR3 spans 13 residues. Here the CDR3 DNA reads TGTGCCAGCAGTGAGACAGTTAAAAACATTCAGTACTTC. Encoded protein: CASSETVKNIQYF.

The V call is TRBV24-1, the J call TRBJ2-1; 8 bases align to TRBD1. The CDR3 loop spans 17 amino acids. CDR1 and CDR2 (germline): KGHDR, SFDVKD. V trimming: 4 bases; J trimming: 1 base; junction bases outside the gene matches: 8. This chain's CDR3 is CATSDQGQAPSYNEQFF. The CDR3 bases are TGTGCCACCAGTGACCAGGGACAGGCCCCTTCCTACAATGAGCAGTTCTTC.